The 5 T cell receptor beta chains below were found in one sample sequenced in a study of blood T cell repertoires in COVID-19. Libraries were prepared by immunoSEQ multiplex PCR; TCRdb keeps only in-frame clonotypes and omits some of them. The repertoire holds 350,000 or so clones, with 90% as singletons. Sample: peripheral blood. The receptors stem from a man aged 18-30 years with active or convalescent COVID-19.

The chain uses TRBV9 and TRBJ1-6, with 7 nucleotides matching TRBD1. V was clipped by 3 bases and J by 10 bases; unmatched bases: 7. The CDR3 loop spans 14 amino acids. In germline, CDR1 is SGDLS, CDR2 YYNGEE. DNA for the CDR3: TGTGCCAGCAGCGGACAGGGTTCTTTCTCACCCCTCCACTTT. This translates into CASSGQGSFSPLHF. Based on the CDR3 plus reference TRBV9 and TRBJ1-6, the full variable domain is DSGVTQTPKHLITATGQRVTLRCSPRSGDLSVYWYQQSLDQGLQFLIQYYNGEERAKGNILERFSAQQFPDLHSELNLSSLELGDSALYFCASSGQGSFSPLHFGNGTRLTVT.

The gene calls are TRBV10-3 and TRBJ1-3, with 7 bases aligning to TRBD1. Germline V gene lookup returns CDR1 ENHRY and CDR2 SYGVKD. Unmatched junction bases numbered 5, after V lost 7 bases and J lost 2 bases. The CDR3 has 14 amino acids. The CDR3 reads CAIKHQGAGNTIYF. Written as DNA, the CDR3 is TGTGCCATCAAACATCAGGGGGCTGGAAACACCATATATTTT.

The chain recombines TRBV7-8 with TRBJ2-2, with 7 bases lining up with TRBD1. CDR1 SGHVS and CDR2 FQNEAQ come from the germline V gene. V shed 5 bases and J 1 base; nucleotides not matched to a gene: 4. This CDR3 comprises 15 residues. The CDR3 reads CASSRGGWNTGELFF. In DNA form, the CDR3 reads TGTGCCAGCAGCCGAGGGGGCTGGAACACCGGGGAGCTGTTTTTT.

V usage is TRBV9 and J usage is TRBJ2-5, with 7 bases matching TRBD2. V dropped 0 bases and J dropped 4; count of bases not matched to a gene: 6. CDR3 size: 15 residues. Germline V gives CDR1 SGDLS, CDR2 YYNGEE. The CDR3: CASSVGGRALETQYF. The CDR3, as DNA: TGTGCCAGCAGCGTAGGAGGGAGGGCCTTAGAGACCCAGTACTTC.

The rearrangement joins TRBV5-6 to TRBJ1-4; maybe TRBD1 (5 bases). This CDR3 region has 14 residues. From germline, CDR1 is SGHDT and CDR2 YYEEEE. V was shortened by 5 bases and J by 8 bases, with 16 bases between the two germline ends. The CDR3 DNA reads as TGTGCCAGCAGTGATGCAGGGTTTGGCGAAAAACTGTTTTTT. Translation gives CASSDAGFGEKLFF.